This T cell receptor (beta chain) derives from a study of shared clonotypes between healthy human individuals. The V gene's germline CDR1 is KGHSH and CDR2 LQKENI. The CDR3 sequence is 16 residues long. The V gene end was trimmed by 3 bases and the J gene end by 5 bases; junction bases not matched to a gene: 12. There are many counts of this clone. TCRdb keeps only in-frame clones here, not all; method: immunoSEQ multiplex PCR. The sample yields about 470,000 clones, roughly 83% seen once. Material: PBMCs. V usage is TRBV18 and J usage is TRBJ2-5, with 7 nucleotides matching TRBD2. This clonotype originated in a woman aged 40 to 49 in good health. Some clones in this sample may be carry-over from other donors' samples. The CDR3 loop reads CASSPTPGGVGETQYF. The CDR3 DNA reads TGTGCCAGCTCACCGACTCCGGGGGGAGTCGGGGAGACCCAGTACTTC.